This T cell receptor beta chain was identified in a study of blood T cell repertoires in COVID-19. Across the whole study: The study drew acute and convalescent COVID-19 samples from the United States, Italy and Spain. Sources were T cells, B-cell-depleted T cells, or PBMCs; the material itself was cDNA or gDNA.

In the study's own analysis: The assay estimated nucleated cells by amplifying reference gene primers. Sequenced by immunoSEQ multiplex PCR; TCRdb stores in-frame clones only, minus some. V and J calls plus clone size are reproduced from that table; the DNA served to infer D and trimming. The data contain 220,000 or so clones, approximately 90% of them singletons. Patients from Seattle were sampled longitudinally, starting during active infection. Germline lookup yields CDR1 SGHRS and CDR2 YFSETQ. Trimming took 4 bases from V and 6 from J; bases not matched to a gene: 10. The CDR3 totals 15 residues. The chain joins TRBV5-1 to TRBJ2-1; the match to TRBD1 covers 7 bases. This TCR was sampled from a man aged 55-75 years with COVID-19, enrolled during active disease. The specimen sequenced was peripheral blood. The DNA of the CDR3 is TGCGCCAGCAGCCCGGGAACTACAGGGGCCAATGAGCAGTTCTTC. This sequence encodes CASSPGTTGANEQFF.